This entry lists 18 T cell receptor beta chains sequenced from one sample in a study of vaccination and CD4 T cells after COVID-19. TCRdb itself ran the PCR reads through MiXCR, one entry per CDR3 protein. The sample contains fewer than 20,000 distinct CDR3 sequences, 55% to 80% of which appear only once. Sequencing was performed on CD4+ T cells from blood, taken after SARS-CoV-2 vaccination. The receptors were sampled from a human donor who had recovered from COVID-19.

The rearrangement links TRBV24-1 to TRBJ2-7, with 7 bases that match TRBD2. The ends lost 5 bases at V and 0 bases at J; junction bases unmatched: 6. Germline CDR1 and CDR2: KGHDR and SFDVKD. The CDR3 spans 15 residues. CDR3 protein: CATSVSSGGSYEQYF. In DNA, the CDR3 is TGTGCCACCAGTGTATCTAGCGGAGGCTCCTACGAGCAGTACTTC.

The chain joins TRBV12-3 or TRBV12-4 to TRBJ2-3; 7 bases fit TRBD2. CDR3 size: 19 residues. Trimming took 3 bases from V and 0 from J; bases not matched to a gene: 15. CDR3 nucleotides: TGTGCCAGCAGTTTTCGCGGGAGTGGCCAGCAGACTAGCACAGATACGCAGTATTTT. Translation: CASSFRGSGQQTSTDTQYF.

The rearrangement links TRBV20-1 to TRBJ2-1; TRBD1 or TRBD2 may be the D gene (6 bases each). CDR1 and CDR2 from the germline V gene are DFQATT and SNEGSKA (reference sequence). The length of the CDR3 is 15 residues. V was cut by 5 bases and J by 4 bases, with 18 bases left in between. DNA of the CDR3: TGCAGTGCTGGGGGAAGGGGGGCGGGTTACAATGAGCAGTTCTTC. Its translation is CSAGGRGAGYNEQFF.

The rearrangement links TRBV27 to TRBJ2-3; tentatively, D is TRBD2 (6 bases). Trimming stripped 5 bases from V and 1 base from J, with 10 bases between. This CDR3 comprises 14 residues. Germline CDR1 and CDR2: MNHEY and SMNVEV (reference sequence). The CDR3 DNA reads TGTGCCAGCAGTCGGCGACTAGGCACAGATACGCAGTATTTT. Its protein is CASSRRLGTDTQYF.

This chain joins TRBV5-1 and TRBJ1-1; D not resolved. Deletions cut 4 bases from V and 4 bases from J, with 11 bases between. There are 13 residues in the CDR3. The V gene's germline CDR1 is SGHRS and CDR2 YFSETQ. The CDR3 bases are TGCGCCAGCAGCGCCTCGTCTAGCACTGAAGCTTTCTTT. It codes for CASSASSSTEAFF.

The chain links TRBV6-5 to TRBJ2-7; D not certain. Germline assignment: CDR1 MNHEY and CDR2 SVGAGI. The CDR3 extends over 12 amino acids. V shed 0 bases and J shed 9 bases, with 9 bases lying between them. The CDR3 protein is CASSYSTNAQYF. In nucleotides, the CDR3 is TGTGCCAGCAGTTACTCGACCAACGCGCAGTACTTC.

CDR3 sequence (DNA): TGTGCCAGTAGTAACAGCGGGAGGGCCCCAGATACGCAGTATTTT. Translating it yields CASSNSGRAPDTQYF. The chain couples TRBV19 to TRBJ2-3; 10 nucleotides agree with TRBD2. Trimming took 4 bases from V and 4 from J; bases not matched to a gene: 5. The CDR3 is made up of 15 amino acids. Per the germline V gene, CDR1 is LNHDA and CDR2 is SQIVND (reference sequence).

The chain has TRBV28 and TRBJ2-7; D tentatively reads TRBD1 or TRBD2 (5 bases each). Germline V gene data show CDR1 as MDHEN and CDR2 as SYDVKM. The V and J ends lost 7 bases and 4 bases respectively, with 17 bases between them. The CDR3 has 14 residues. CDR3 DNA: TGTGCCAGCACTTACCGGGGCGCGCAATACGAGCAGTACTTC. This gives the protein CASTYRGAQYEQYF.

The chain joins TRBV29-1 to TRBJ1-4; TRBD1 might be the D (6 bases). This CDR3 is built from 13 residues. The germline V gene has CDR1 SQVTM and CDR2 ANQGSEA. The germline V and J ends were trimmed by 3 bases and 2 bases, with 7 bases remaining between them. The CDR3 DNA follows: TGCAGCGTTGATGGGGGCACTAATGAAAAACTGTTTTTT. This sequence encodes CSVDGGTNEKLFF.

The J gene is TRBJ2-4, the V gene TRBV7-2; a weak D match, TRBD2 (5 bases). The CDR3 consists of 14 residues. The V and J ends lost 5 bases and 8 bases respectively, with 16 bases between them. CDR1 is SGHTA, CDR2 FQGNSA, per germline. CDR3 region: CASSRAASGDIQYF. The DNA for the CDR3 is TGTGCCAGCAGCCGCGCGGCATCCGGGGACATTCAGTACTTC. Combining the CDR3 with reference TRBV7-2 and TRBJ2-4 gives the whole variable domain GAGVSQSPSNKVTEKGKDVELRCDPISGHTALYWYRQSLGQGLEFLIYFQGNSAPDKSGLPSDRFSAERTGGSVSTLTIQRTQQEDSAVYLCASSRAASGDIQYFGAGTRLSVL.

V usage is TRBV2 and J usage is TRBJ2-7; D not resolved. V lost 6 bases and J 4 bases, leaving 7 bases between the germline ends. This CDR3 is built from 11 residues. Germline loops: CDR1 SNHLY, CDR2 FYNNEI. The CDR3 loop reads CASRLLYEQYF. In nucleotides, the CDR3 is TGTGCCAGCAGATTATTATACGAGCAGTACTTC.

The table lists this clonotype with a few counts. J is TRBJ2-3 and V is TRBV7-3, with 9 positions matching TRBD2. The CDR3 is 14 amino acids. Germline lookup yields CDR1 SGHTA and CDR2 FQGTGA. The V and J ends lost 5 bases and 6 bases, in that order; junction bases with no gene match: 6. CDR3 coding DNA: TGTGCCAGCAGCCCAGGGACTAGCTCTGATACGCAGTATTTT. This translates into CASSPGTSSDTQYF.

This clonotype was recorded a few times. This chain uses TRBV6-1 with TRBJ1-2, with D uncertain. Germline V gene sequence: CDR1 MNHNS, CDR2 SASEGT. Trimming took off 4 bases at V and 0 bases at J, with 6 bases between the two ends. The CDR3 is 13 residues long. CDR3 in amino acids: CASSATPNYGYTF. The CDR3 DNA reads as TGTGCCAGCAGTGCGACACCTAACTATGGCTACACCTTC.

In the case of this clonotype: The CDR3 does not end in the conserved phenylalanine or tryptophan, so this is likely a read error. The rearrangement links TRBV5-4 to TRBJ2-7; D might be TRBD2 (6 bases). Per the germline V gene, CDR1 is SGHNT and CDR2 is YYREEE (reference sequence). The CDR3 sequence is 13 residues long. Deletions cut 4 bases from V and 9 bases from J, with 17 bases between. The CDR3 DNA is TGTGCCAGCAGCCTGCGGGCGGGAAGCGTGCAGTACTAC. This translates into CASSLRAGSVQYY.

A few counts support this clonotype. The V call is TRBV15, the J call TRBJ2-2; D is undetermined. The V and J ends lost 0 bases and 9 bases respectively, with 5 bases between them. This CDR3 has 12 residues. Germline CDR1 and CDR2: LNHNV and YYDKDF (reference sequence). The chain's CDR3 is CATSRDYRELFF. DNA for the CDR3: TGTGCCACCAGCAGAGATTACCGGGAGCTGTTTTTT.

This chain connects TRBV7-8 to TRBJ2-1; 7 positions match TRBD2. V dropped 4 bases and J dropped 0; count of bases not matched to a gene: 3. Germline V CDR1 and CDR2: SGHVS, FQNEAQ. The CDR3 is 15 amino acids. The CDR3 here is CASSYLAVSYNEQFF. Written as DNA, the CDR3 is TGTGCCAGCAGCTACCTAGCGGTCTCCTACAATGAGCAGTTCTTC.

The DNA of the CDR3 is TGTGCCAGCAGTTCCAAAGGGCCTTACCAGCCCCAGCATTTT. Residues: CASSSKGPYQPQHF. The rearrangement uses TRBV6-5 and TRBJ1-5; D is unclear. Trimming removed 4 bases at V and 7 bases at J, with 14 bases between. CDR3 length equals 14 residues. Germline CDR1 is MNHEY and CDR2 is SVGAGI.

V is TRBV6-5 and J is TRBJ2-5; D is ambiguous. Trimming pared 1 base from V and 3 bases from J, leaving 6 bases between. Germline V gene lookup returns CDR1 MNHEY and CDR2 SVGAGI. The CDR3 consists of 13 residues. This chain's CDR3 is CASSYFQKETQYF. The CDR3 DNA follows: TGTGCCAGCAGTTACTTTCAGAAAGAGACCCAGTACTTC.